The TCR beta chain described here comes from a study of blood T cell repertoires in COVID-19 (dated by TCRdb to between 2020 and 2021). About the full investigation: The collaborator samples originated in the United States, Italy and Spain and spanned the acute and convalescent phases of COVID-19. The prospective study material was composed of cDNA or gDNA derived from T cells, B-cell-depleted T cells, or PBMCs. Deeply sampled blood TCRbeta repertoires from subjects exposed to, actively infected with, or recovered from COVID-19 were included in the dataset. The repertoires were released in a freely available public database intended as a resource for research on the immune response to SARS-CoV-2. The samples were drawn from the first 160 participants of the ongoing ImmuneRACE study and from about 1,200 subjects provided by 6 global collaborators. Nearly every sample came with metadata listing a de-identified subject ID, COVID-19 status, age in years and sex. Where available, HLA class I and class II types were taken from metadata supplied by the sample provider and were not determined by assay-based typing. Points the paper makes about the study in general: The quantity of clinical and demographic metadata differed by source and by participant and was supplied without curation.

The collaborating institutions used their own protocols to collect whole blood in K2EDTA tubes. For TCRbeta analysis, collaborators shipped samples in one of three forms: frozen whole blood, isolated PBMCs, or DNA extracted from either of those sample types. Clipping removes 5 bases from V and 4 bases from J, with 11 as the unmatched junction base count. The CDR3 covers 16 residues, taking in both the cysteine and the phenylalanine. The retained sequence is limited to the CDR3, 48 bases, with the frame set at the first base. From a lookup of the germline V gene (reference sequence), CDR1 and CDR2 are SEHNR and FQNEAQ. TCRbeta CDR3 regions were amplified from genomic DNA using the immunoSEQ Assay, a bias-controlled multiplex PCR. Per the source publication's procedure: Within the assay, amplification of reference gene primers was used to estimate how many nucleated cells each sample contained. To quantify the absolute abundance of each unique TCRbeta CDR3 rearrangement, sequence reads were collapsed and filtered. For each sample, productive Simpson clonality was calculated as the square root of Simpson's diversity index across productive rearrangements. Entries here come from immuneACCESS through TCRdb and include only in-frame sequences with V and J called. Some clones fail to appear in such tables; in the studies checked, an unresolved V gene covers under half of the shortfall, and the cause of the remainder is unknown. V and J calls plus clone size are reproduced from that table; the DNA served to infer D and trimming. Counted in this sample were a few hundred thousand clones; about 89% of them appeared once. 12% of the sample lies in the top ten.

Regarding this clone: It has no known antigen specificity. Base quality data are lacking; no much larger clone is found one base away.

The rearranged segments are TRBV7-9 and TRBJ2-7, with 10 bases aligning to TRBD2. Sequenced input: peripheral blood. The source of this sequence is a woman in her sixties or seventies with acute or convalescent COVID-19. The nucleotide sequence is TGTGCCAGCAGCCCGGGTGTCGGACTAGCGGATTACGAGCAGTACTTC. It is translated as CASSPGVGLADYEQYF.